These 21 T cell receptor beta chains were sequenced from one sample in a study of cytomegalovirus exposure and HLA in healthy donors. The PCR used 60 Vbeta and 13 Jbeta primers. Data came from immunoSEQ multiplex PCR; TCRdb stores just in-frame clones and leaves some out. The sample includes about 110,000 clones, roughly 80% of them seen just once. The sample comprised PBMCs. All receptors derive from a man in his 60s in good health and CMV-seronegative.

This chain uses TRBV28 with TRBJ2-2; D perhaps matches TRBD2 (6 bases). V was trimmed by 8 bases and J by 4 bases, leaving 17 bases between them. Germline V gene data show CDR1 as MDHEN and CDR2 as SYDVKM. The CDR3 consists of 15 residues. The CDR3 loop reads CASLAGLPTTGELFF. The CDR3 DNA sequence: TGTGCCAGCCTGGCGGGGCTACCGACCACCGGGGAGCTGTTTTTT. Complete variable domain (other parts from reference TRBV28 and TRBJ2-2): DVKVTQSSRYLVKRTGEKVFLECVQDMDHENMFWYRQDPGLGLRLIYFSYDVKMKEKGDIPEGYSVSREKKERFSLILESASTNQTSMYLCASLAGLPTTGELFFGEGSRLTVL.

There are a few counts of this clone. V gene TRBV2 combines with J gene TRBJ1-5, with D possibly being TRBD1 (6 bases). V was shortened by 10 bases and J by 9 bases, with 22 bases between the two germline ends. The CDR3 contains 14 residues. Germline CDR1 and CDR2: SNHLY and FYNNEI. The CDR3 DNA reads as TGTGCCACCGGAGGGGGGGTGGGGTTTATGCCCCAGCATTTT. Encoded protein: CATGGGVGFMPQHF. Drawing the rest from reference TRBV2 and TRBJ1-5, the complete variable domain is EPEVTQTPSHQVTQMGQEVILRCVPISNHLYFYWYRQILGQKVEFLVSFYNNEISEKSEIFDDQFSVERPDGSNFTLKIRSTKLEDSAMYFCATGGGVGFMPQHFGDGTRLSIL.

The chain has TRBV5-1 and TRBJ1-1; D is unresolved. Germline values: CDR1 SGHRS, CDR2 YFSETQ. Between the trimmed V and J ends, which lost 1 base and 3 bases, there was a span of 28 bases. The CDR3 is 20 amino acids. This chain's CDR3 is CASSLTLNQPEGGRYTEAFF. CDR3 DNA: TGCGCCAGCAGCTTGACGCTCAACCAGCCAGAGGGAGGCCGGTACACTGAAGCTTTCTTT.

This clone was detected a few times. The chain has TRBV5-5 and TRBJ1-5; TRBD1 matches 7 bases. V shed 2 bases and J 6 bases; nucleotides not matched to a gene: 5. Germline V gene data show CDR1 as SGHKS and CDR2 as YYEKEE (reference sequence). The CDR3 is 14 amino acids. CDR3 coding DNA: TGTGCCAGCAGCTTTTCGACAGGGTCTCAGCCCCAGCATTTT. This sequence encodes CASSFSTGSQPQHF.

J is TRBJ2-1 and V is TRBV6-5; 11 positions agree with TRBD1. With V trimmed by 4 bases and J by 7 bases, 3 bases remained unmatched. This CDR3 spans 14 amino acids. Germline CDR1 is MNHEY and CDR2 is SVGAGI. The CDR3 DNA sequence: TGTGCCAGCAGTTTGGACAGGGGGCCAAATGAGCAGTTCTTC. As protein: CASSLDRGPNEQFF.

The chain uses TRBV7-8 and TRBJ1-2; 9 bases map to TRBD1. Germline V CDR1 and CDR2: SGHVS, FQNEAQ. The CDR3 has 14 residues. V gave up 5 bases and J gave up 6 bases; unmatched junction bases: 7. The CDR3 DNA reads as TGTGCCAGCAGCAGAACCGGGACAGGGAATGGCTACACCTTC. Translated, it gives CASSRTGTGNGYTF.

This chain connects TRBV7-2 to TRBJ2-7, with D unresolved. V was cut by 2 bases and J by 3 bases, with 8 bases left in between. This CDR3 has 13 amino acids. Germline assignment: CDR1 SGHTA and CDR2 FQGNSA. The CDR3 sequence: CASSLSANYEQYV. For the CDR3, the DNA is TGTGCCAGCAGCTTATCGGCGAACTACGAGCAGTACGTC.

The chain couples TRBV20-1 to TRBJ2-5; no reliable D call. Trimming shortened V by 4 bases and J by 5 bases, and 8 bases separated the two germline ends. The CDR3 runs to 11 residues. Germline CDR1 reads DFQATT; CDR2 reads SNEGSKA (reference sequence). The CDR3 DNA reads as TGCAGTGCTATCTCTATGGAGACCCAGTACTTC. This gives the protein CSAISMETQYF.

V usage is TRBV5-8 and J usage is TRBJ1-1; D gene ambiguous. V was pared by 7 bases and J by 8 bases, with 15 bases between. CDR3 length: 12 amino acids. CDR1 is SGHTS and CDR2 is YDEGEE in the germline V gene. The CDR3 sequence: CASRTRVSEAFF. The CDR3 nucleotides read TGTGCCAGCCGAACCCGGGTTTCCGAAGCTTTCTTT.

This clone has only one observation. The chain is built from TRBV4-3 and TRBJ2-5; no clear D. The germline V and J ends were trimmed by 0 bases and 5 bases, with 10 bases remaining between them. There are 14 residues in the CDR3. Per germline, CDR1 LGHNA and CDR2 YSLEER. This CDR3 is CASSQDLGVETQYF. The CDR3 DNA reads as TGCGCCAGCAGCCAAGACTTAGGAGTGGAGACCCAGTACTTC.

This clone was counted a few times. The chain joins TRBV7-8 to TRBJ1-2; D uncertain. The length of the CDR3 is 14 residues. Germline V gene data show CDR1 as SGHVS and CDR2 as FQNEAQ. V lost 5 bases and J lost 2, with 12 bases in between. CDR3 sequence (DNA): TGTGCCAGCAGCCCAGCGGGCGGAAACTATGGCTACACCTTC. This sequence encodes CASSPAGGNYGYTF.

This clone occurred a few times. This chain connects TRBV11-2 to TRBJ2-1; 11 bases fit TRBD2. Germline V CDR1 and CDR2: SGHAT, FQNNGV. The CDR3 length is 15 residues. The V segment lost 5 bases and the J segment 5 bases; nucleotides outside the gene matches: 5. CDR3 nucleotide sequence: TGTGCCAGCAGCCTCCGGACTAGCGGGCACAATGAGCAGTTCTTC. This translates into CASSLRTSGHNEQFF.

This clone turned up a few times. This chain joins TRBV4-3 and TRBJ1-6; D may be TRBD1 (6 bases). The CDR3 loop spans 15 amino acids. CDR1 is LGHNA, CDR2 YSLEER, per germline. V was shortened by 0 bases and J by 8 bases, with 11 bases between the two germline ends. The CDR3 DNA reads as TGCGCCAGCAGCCAAGATGCGGCAGGGGATTCACCCCTCCACTTT. Translation: CASSQDAAGDSPLHF.

This clone was counted a single time. This chain's CDR3 is CASSQNRAAGNTIYF. The CDR3 DNA follows: TGCGCCAGCAGCCAGAACAGGGCTGCGGGAAACACCATATATTTT. The rearrangement uses TRBV4-3 and TRBJ1-3; TRBD1 might be the D (6 bases). Trimming took off 3 bases at V and 4 bases at J, with 13 bases between the two ends. Germline V gives CDR1 LGHNA, CDR2 YSLEER. The CDR3 is made up of 15 amino acids.

The chain uses TRBV5-8 and TRBJ1-1; 7 nucleotides match TRBD1. Germline CDR1 is SGHTS and CDR2 is YDEGEE. The CDR3 runs 13 residues. The V gene end was trimmed by 7 bases and the J gene end by 0 bases; junction bases not matched to a gene: 3. CDR3 coding DNA: TGTGCCAGCTGGGGACAGATGAACACTGAAGCTTTCTTT. It translates to CASWGQMNTEAFF.

J is TRBJ1-2 and V is TRBV25-1, with D maybe TRBD1 (5 bases). Germline CDR1 MGHDK, CDR2 SYGVNS. There are 14 residues in the CDR3. The germline V and J ends were trimmed by 4 bases and 8 bases, with 17 bases remaining between them. The CDR3 loop reads CASSGPLRVGGYTF. DNA of the CDR3: TGTGCCAGCAGTGGGCCTCTCAGGGTGGGAGGCTACACCTTC.

This clone has just one count. This chain uses TRBV7-9 with TRBJ1-5, with D possibly TRBD1 on 5 matching bases. There are 14 residues in the CDR3. Between the trimmed V and J ends, which lost 6 bases and 9 bases, there was a span of 18 bases. Germline values: CDR1 SEHNR, CDR2 FQNEAQ (reference sequence). DNA for the CDR3: TGTGCCAGCAGTCCCGGGACGGGACTACGGCCCCAGCATTTT. It encodes CASSPGTGLRPQHF.

This clone is labeled medium-sized. The J gene is TRBJ2-2, the V gene TRBV5-1; 10 nucleotides align to TRBD1. Unmatched junction bases numbered 8, after V lost 0 bases and J lost 6 bases. The CDR3 runs 17 residues. Germline CDR1 SGHRS, CDR2 YFSETQ. CDR3 amino acids: CASSLGSWTGGSGELFF. DNA for the CDR3: TGCGCCAGCAGCTTGGGGTCGTGGACAGGGGGATCCGGGGAGCTGTTTTTT.

V usage is TRBV19 and J usage is TRBJ2-1; D perhaps matches TRBD1 (6 bases). The V end lost 5 bases, the J end lost 2 bases, and 10 bases lay between the germline ends. Germline V gene lookup returns CDR1 LNHDA and CDR2 SQIVND (reference sequence). The CDR3 runs 14 residues. The CDR3 DNA is TGTGCCAGTAGTTACAGGGCTACCTACAATGAGCAGTTCTTC. Translation gives CASSYRATYNEQFF.

This clone was detected only a few times. V is TRBV5-5 and J is TRBJ1-5; 7 bases are a match to TRBD1. With V trimmed by 3 bases and J by 5 bases, 5 bases remained unmatched. The germline gives CDR1 SGHKS, CDR2 YYEKEE (reference sequence). This CDR3 region has 14 residues. As DNA, the CDR3 is TGTGCCAGCAGCTGGGGGACAGCAGATCAGCCCCAGCATTTT. It yields the protein CASSWGTADQPQHF.

The chain couples TRBV6-1 to TRBJ1-5; D gene ambiguous. Germline V gene sequence: CDR1 MNHNS, CDR2 SASEGT. The V gene lost 4 bases and the J gene lost 2 bases, with 12 bases spanning the gap. CDR3 length: 15 amino acids. For the CDR3, the DNA is TGTGCCAGCAGTGCCGAGATAGAGGGCAATCAGCCCCAGCATTTT. It specifies CASSAEIEGNQPQHF.